This T cell receptor beta chain was documented in a study of vaccination and CD4 T cells after COVID-19. Study summary: Post-COVID samples were collected a median approximately 93 days following diagnosis, spanning 35 to 161. Sampling that followed vaccination took place a median approximately 72 days after dose two, within a range of 14 to 241.

V trimming: 2 bases; J trimming: 2 bases; junction bases outside the gene matches: 4. The CDR3 covers 14 residues. From germline, CDR1 is DFQATT and CDR2 SNEGSKA (reference sequence). Stated treatment: roughly 10-day PBMC culture with coronavirus spike peptide pools or control peptides (ViraFEST assay). T cells were expanded with peptide pools, and expanded clonotypes were identified by TCR sequencing. Remarks on this clonotype: Its cognate antigen is unknown.

Cultured CD4+ T cells had their DNA profiled by the Oncomine TCR Beta short-read assay. It was cultured CD4+ T cells from which genomic DNA was extracted. In TCRdb, the PCR reads were re-called with MiXCR into one record per CDR3 protein. Here the sample spans around 15,000 distinct CDR3 sequences, around 43% being singletons. The receptor was isolated from a human donor who received a COVID-19 vaccine. The chain carries TRBV20-1 and TRBJ2-7, with 9 bases fitting TRBD1. The sample consisted of CD4+ T cells from blood, cultured in vitro, taken before SARS-CoV-2 vaccination. CDR3 DNA: TGCAGTGCTAGAACTCGGGACAGGGCCTACGAGCAGTACTTC. Its translation: CSARTRDRAYEQYF.